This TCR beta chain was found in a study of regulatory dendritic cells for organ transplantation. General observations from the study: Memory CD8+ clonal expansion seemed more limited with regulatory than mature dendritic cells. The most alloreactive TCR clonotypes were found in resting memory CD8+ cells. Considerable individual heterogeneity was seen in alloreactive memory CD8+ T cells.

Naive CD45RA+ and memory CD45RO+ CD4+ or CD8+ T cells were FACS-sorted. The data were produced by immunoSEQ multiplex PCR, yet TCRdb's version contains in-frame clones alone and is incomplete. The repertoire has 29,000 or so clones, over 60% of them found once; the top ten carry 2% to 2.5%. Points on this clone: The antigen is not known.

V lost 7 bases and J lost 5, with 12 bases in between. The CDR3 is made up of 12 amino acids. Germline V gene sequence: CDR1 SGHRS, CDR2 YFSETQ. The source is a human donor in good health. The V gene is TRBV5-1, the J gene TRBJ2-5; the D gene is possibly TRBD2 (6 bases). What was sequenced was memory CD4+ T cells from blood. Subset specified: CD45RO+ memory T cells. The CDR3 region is CASGRTGETQYF. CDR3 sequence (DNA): TGCGCCAGCGGGAGGACCGGGGAGACCCAGTACTTC.